This T cell receptor beta chain was captured in a study of T-cell reconstitution after alpha-beta-depleted transplantation in children. Germline values: CDR1 DFQATT, CDR2 SNEGSKA (reference sequence). The CDR3 extends over 12 amino acids. V shed 6 bases, J shed 8 bases, and the junction held 6 bases outside the gene matches. During its preparation, the TCRbeta library received unique molecular identifiers. TCRdb called the PCR reads again in MiXCR, with one record for every CDR3 protein. This table has 500,000 to 600,000 distinct CDR3 sequences, 27% appearing once. V is TRBV20-1 and J is TRBJ2-2; TRBD2 matches at 7 bases. The sample consisted of PBMCs, taken before TCRalphabeta/CD19-depleted stem cell transplant. The origin of this receptor is a boy younger than two with Wiskott-Aldrich syndrome, due to receive a stem cell transplant. The CDR3 loop is CSAQEGGGELFF. Written as DNA, the CDR3 is TGCAGTGCCCAAGAGGGAGGGGGGGAGCTGTTTTTT.